This TCR beta chain was found in a study of radiotherapy plus CTLA-4 blockade in lung cancer. Method: immunoSEQ multiplex PCR; TCRdb's copy keeps in-frame clones and lacks some. The sample carries around 82,000 clones, more than 60% recorded once. V was shortened by 3 bases and J by 1 base, with 13 bases between the two germline ends. CDR3 length: 16 amino acids. From germline, CDR1 is SGHRS and CDR2 YFSETQ. The study gave focal radiation plus ipilimumab CTLA-4 blockade to patients with chemo-refractory metastatic non-small-cell lung cancer. Sample: peripheral blood, taken from a patient treated with radiotherapy plus ipilimumab. The chain joins TRBV5-1 to TRBJ2-2, with D maybe TRBD1 (6 bases). The clonotype was recovered from a human donor with non-small cell lung cancer whose response to radiotherapy plus ipilimumab could not be evaluated. Some clones in this sample may be carry-over from other donors' samples. CDR3 DNA sequence: TGCGCCAGCAGCTCATACAGGGAAGGGAACACCGGGGAGCTGTTTTTT. Encoded protein: CASSSYREGNTGELFF.